The entry below describes one TCR beta chain. Antigen unknown. Original data processing: A papillary thyroid cancer distant-metastasis classifier was built from CDR3 differences across clinicopathological groups. Using MiXCR, TCRdb re-called clones from the PCR reads. The V and J calls here are based on TCRdb, not the publication. Of fewer than 70,000 clones listed, almost 30% are singletons. This entry comes from a study of metastatic and nonmetastatic thyroid tumors. Study-wide context: Comparison of repertoires was carried out across blood and tumor or nodule tissue from malignant and benign thyroid patients. Study-wide findings and caveats: Versus benign nodules, malignant thyroid tumors reportedly had significantly higher TCR beta diversity, in blood and tumor.

No patient received treatment before thyroid surgery. V was pared by 0 bases and J by 4 bases, with 13 bases between. CDR3 length: 15 amino acids. Germline CDR1 SGHRS, CDR2 YFSETQ. Material for sequencing was blood. This receptor was taken from a female donor with papillary thyroid cancer or a benign thyroid nodule (not recorded which). Some clones in this sample may be carry-over from other donors' samples. This chain connects TRBV5-1 to TRBJ1-1, with TRBD1 as a possible D gene (5 bases). CDR3 sequence: CASSLDGHGVTEAFF. CDR3 nucleotide sequence: TGCGCCAGCAGCTTGGACGGACATGGTGTCACTGAAGCTTTCTTT.